This TCR beta chain emerged from a study of blood T cell repertoires in COVID-19. The length of the CDR3 is 15 residues. In germline, CDR1 is MDHEN, CDR2 SYDVKM. Deletions cut 5 bases from V and 7 bases from J, with 15 bases between. The assay was immunoSEQ multiplex PCR, and TCRdb's table has in-frame clones only and misses some. The sample lists about 280,000 clones, around nine tenths seen once, with about 5.5% in the top ten. The sequence was obtained from a woman between 40 and 55 years old who had recovered from COVID-19. This chain connects TRBV28 to TRBJ1-6; possible D gene TRBD1, 6 bases. The sequenced sample was PBMCs or T cells enriched from blood (not recorded which). DNA for the CDR3: TGTGCCAGCAGTCCGGCGAGACAGGAGAATTCACCCCTCCACTTT. The encoded protein is CASSPARQENSPLHF. The entire variable domain, with the rest obtained from reference TRBV28 and TRBJ1-6, is as follows: DVKVTQSSRYLVKRTGEKVFLECVQDMDHENMFWYRQDPGLGLRLIYFSYDVKMKEKGDIPEGYSVSREKKERFSLILESASTNQTSMYLCASSPARQENSPLHFGNGTRLTVT.